Listed below are T cell receptor beta chains from one sample, sequenced in a study of CXCR3-negative and CXCR3-positive naive CD8 T cells. TCRdb processed the 5' RACE reads again and assigns one entry to each CDR3 protein, with no DNA. In total, the table holds under 110,000 distinct CDR3 sequences. The sample was naive CXCR3+ CD8+ T cells from blood. The receptors here all came from a human donor in good health. Some clones in this sample may be carry-over from other donors' samples. CDR3s include the opening cysteine and the closing phenylalanine or tryptophan. The order of the fields is CDR3 protein, J gene, V gene.

CASSFGGGNTEAFF | TRBJ1-1 | TRBV12-3/TRBV12-4
CATSSGTGGSYEQYF | TRBJ2-7 | TRBV15
CASSLGVGLYNEQFF | TRBJ2-1 | TRBV5-5
CSVLFSYEQYF | TRBJ2-7 | TRBV29-1
CSARDWGDAYEQYF | TRBJ2-7 | TRBV20-1
CASSVQGYQPQHF | TRBJ1-5 | TRBV19
CSAIPGQDLAGETQYF | TRBJ2-5 | TRBV29-1
CSARGGTGELFF | TRBJ2-2 | TRBV29-1
CATSSSRGLAEETQYF | TRBJ2-5 | TRBV15
CASSQRQTGIEETQYF | TRBJ2-5 | TRBV4-1
CASSPGLNYEQYF | TRBJ2-7 | TRBV7-2
CASSWGQSYEQYF | TRBJ2-7 | TRBV13
CASSDHHRELFF | TRBJ2-2 | TRBV19
CASSPGRDEQYF | TRBJ2-7 | TRBV7-8
CASSSTGYQETQYF | TRBJ2-5 | TRBV6-6
CSVEGSGLNTGELFF | TRBJ2-2 | TRBV29-1
CAPNGTDTQYF | TRBJ2-3 | TRBV23-1
CASSKEPRRETKYF | TRBJ2-5 | TRBV21-1
CASSFQTWEIGELFF | TRBJ2-2 | TRBV28